This TCR beta chain is from a study of T cell repertoires in cytomegalovirus infection. Study background: CMV epitopes that were recently identified and HLA-C-restricted were used alongside well-studied HLA-B-restricted ones. TCR beta signatures that were public indicated CMV infection and matching HLA type. Study results and limitations: Summed frequency of shared TCR beta families picked out CMV carriers who also had the relevant HLA.

Concerning this clonotype itself: Its antigen is currently unknown.

TCRdb re-analysed the reads in MiXCR, keeping a single row per CDR3 protein. The data contain roughly 170,000 distinct CDR3 sequences, roughly 22% of them singletons. The receptor comes from a human donor in good health (CMV status not recorded). Some clones in this sample may be carry-over from other donors' samples. The source material was CD8+ T cells from cultured PBMCs, sampled from culture after CMV antigen stimulation.

The DNA of the CDR3 is TGTGCCAGCAGCCCAGGGGGTGCGGCAGGGCCTTACTTC. It is translated as CASSPGGAAGPYF. The chain links TRBV7-3 to TRBJ2-5; 7 bases match TRBD1. Germline CDR1 is SGHTA and CDR2 is FQGTGA. CDR3 size: 13 residues. V was clipped by 5 bases and J by 14 bases; unmatched bases: 14.